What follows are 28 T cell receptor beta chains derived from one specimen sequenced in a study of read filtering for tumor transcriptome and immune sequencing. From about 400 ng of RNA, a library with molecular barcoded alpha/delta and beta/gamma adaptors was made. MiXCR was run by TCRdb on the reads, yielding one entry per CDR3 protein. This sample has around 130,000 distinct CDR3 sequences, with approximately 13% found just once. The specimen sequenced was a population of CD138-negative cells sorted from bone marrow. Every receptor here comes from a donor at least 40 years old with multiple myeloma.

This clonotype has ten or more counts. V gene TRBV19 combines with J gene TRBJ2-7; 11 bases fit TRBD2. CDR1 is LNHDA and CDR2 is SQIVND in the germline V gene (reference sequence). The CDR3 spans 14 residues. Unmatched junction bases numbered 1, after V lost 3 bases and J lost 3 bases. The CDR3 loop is CASSIGTSGYEQYF. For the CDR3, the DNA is TGTGCCAGTAGTATTGGGACTAGCGGCTACGAGCAGTACTTC.

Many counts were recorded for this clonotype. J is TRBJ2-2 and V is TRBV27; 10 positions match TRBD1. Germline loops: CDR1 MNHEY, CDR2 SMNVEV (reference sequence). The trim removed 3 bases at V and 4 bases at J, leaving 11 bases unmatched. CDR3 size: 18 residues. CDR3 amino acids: CASSFIKSGTGVTGELFF. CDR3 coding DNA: TGTGCCAGCAGTTTCATTAAGTCCGGGACAGGGGTCACCGGGGAGCTGTTTTTT.

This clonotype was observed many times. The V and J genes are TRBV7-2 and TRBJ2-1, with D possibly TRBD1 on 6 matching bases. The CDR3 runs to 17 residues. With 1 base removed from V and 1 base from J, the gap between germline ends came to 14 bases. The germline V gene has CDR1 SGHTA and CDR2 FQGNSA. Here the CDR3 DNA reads TGTGCCAGCAGCTTAGGTGGGGGCGGACCTTCCTACAATGAGCAGTTCTTC. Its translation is CASSLGGGGPSYNEQFF.

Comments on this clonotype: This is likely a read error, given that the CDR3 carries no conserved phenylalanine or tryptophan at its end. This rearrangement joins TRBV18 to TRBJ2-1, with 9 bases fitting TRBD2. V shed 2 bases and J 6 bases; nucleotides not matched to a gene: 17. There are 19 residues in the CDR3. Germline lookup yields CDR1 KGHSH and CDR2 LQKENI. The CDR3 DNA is TGTGCCAGCTCACCAGTCTTAGGTAGCGGGAGTCCACCACTCAATGAGCAGTTCCTC. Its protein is CASSPVLGSGSPPLNEQFL.

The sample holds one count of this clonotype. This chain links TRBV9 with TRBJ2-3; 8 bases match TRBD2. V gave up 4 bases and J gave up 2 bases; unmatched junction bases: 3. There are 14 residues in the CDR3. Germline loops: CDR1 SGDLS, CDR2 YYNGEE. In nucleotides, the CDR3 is TGTGCCAGCAGCCGGGGGGGAAACACAGATACGCAGTATTTT. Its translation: CASSRGGNTDTQYF. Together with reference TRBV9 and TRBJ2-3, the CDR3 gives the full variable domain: DSGVTQTPKHLITATGQRVTLRCSPRSGDLSVYWYQQSLDQGLQFLIQYYNGEERAKGNILERFSAQQFPDLHSELNLSSLELGDSALYFCASSRGGNTDTQYFGPGTRLTVL.

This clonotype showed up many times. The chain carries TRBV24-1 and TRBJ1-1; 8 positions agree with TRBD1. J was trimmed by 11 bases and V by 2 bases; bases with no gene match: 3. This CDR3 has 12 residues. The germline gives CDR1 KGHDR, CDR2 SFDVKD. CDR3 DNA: TGTGCCACCAGTGATTCGGACAGGGTGGCTTTCTTT. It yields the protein CATSDSDRVAFF.

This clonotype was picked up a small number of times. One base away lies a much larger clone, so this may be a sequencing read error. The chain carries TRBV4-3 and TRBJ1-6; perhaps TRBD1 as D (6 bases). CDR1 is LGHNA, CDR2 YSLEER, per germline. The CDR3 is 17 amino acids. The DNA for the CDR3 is TGCGCCAGCAGCCAAGATCGAGGGGGACACTTAAATTCACCCTTCCACTTT. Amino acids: CASSQDRGGHLNSPFHF.

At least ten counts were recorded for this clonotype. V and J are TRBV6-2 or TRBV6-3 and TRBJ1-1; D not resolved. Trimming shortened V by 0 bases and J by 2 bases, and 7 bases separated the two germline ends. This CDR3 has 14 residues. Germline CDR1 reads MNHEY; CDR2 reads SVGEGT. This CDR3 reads CASSYSEANTEAFF. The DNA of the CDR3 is TGTGCCAGCAGTTACTCAGAAGCAAACACTGAAGCTTTCTTT.

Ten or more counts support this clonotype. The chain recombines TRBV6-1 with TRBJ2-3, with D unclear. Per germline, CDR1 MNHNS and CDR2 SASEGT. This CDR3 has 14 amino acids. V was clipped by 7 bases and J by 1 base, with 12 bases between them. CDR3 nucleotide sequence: TGTGCCAGCAACCCGGACCGGGGCACAGATACGCAGTATTTT. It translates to CASNPDRGTDTQYF.

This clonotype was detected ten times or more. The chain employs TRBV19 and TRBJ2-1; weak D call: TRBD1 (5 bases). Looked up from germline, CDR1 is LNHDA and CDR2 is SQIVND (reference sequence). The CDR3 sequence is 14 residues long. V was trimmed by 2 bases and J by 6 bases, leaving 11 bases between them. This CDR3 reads CASSIQGLGNEQFF. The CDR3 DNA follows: TGTGCCAGTAGTATACAGGGATTGGGCAATGAGCAGTTCTTC.

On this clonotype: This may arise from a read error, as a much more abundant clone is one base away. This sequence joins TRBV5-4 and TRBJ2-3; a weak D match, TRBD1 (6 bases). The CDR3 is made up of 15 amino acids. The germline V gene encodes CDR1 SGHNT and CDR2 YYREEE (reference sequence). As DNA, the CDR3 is TGTGCCAGCAGCCAGGACAGCCGTTTCGGGGATACGCGGTATTTT. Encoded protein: CASSQDSRFGDTRYF.

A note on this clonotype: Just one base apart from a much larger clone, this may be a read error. As DNA, the CDR3 is TGTGCCACCAGCCTAGCGCTGGATGAGCAGTTCTTC. It encodes CATSLALDEQFF. The V call is TRBV12-3 or TRBV12-4, the J call TRBJ2-1; the D gene is possibly TRBD2 (6 bases). Trimming removed 10 bases from V and 8 bases from J, with 15 bases in between. This CDR3 spans 12 amino acids.

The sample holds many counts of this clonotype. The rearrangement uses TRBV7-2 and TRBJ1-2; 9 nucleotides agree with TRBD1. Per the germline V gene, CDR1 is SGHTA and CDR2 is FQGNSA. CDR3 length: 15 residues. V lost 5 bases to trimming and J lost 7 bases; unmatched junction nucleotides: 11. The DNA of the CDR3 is TGTGCCAGCAGCCATGGACAGGGGTGGTCCTCTGGCTACACCTTC. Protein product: CASSHGQGWSSGYTF. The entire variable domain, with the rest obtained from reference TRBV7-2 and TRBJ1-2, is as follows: GAGVSQSPSNKVTEKGKDVELRCDPISGHTALYWYRQSLGQGLEFLIYFQGNSAPDKSGLPSDRFSAERTGGSVSTLTIQRTQQEDSAVYLCASSHGQGWSSGYTFGSGTRLTVV.

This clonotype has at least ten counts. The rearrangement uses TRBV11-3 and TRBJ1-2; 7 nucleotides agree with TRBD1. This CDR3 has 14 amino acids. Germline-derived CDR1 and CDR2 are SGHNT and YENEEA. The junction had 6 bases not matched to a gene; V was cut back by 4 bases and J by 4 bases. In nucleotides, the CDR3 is TGTGCCAGCAGCTCCCAACAGGGGTTCTATGGCTACACCTTC. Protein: CASSSQQGFYGYTF.

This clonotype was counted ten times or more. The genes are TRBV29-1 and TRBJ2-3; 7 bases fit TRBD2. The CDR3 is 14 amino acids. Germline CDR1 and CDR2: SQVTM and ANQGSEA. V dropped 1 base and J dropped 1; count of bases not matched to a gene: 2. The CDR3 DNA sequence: TGCAGCGTTGAAGCGGGAGGAGGCACAGATACGCAGTATTTT. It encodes CSVEAGGGTDTQYF.

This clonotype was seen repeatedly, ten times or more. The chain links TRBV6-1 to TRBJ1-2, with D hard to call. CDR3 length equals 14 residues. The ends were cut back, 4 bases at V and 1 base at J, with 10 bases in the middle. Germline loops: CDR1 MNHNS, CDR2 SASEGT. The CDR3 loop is CASSGVGYNYGYTF. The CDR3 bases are TGTGCCAGCAGTGGGGTCGGATATAACTATGGCTACACCTTC.

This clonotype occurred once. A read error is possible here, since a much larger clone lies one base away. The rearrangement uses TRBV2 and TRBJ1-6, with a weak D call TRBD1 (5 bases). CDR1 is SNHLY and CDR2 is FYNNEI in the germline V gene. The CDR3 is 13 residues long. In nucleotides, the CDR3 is TGTGCCAGCAGTATACAGGAGAACACTGAAGATTTCTTT. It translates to CASSIQENTEDFF.

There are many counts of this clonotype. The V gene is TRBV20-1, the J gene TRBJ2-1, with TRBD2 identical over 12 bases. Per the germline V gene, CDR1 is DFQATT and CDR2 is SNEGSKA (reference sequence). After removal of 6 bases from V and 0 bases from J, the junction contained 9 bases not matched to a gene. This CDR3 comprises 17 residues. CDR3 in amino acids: CSAPGLAGSRSYNEQFF. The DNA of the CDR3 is TGCAGTGCGCCGGGACTAGCGGGCTCGCGCTCCTACAATGAGCAGTTCTTC.

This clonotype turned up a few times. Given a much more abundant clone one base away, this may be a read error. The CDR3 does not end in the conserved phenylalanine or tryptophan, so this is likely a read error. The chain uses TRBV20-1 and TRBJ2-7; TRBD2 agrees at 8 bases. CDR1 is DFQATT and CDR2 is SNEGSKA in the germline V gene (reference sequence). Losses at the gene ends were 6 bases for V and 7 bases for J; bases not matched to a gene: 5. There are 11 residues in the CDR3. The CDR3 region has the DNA TGCAGTGCGTCGGGCGGGGGGGAGCAGTACCTC. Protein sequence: CSASGGGEQYL.

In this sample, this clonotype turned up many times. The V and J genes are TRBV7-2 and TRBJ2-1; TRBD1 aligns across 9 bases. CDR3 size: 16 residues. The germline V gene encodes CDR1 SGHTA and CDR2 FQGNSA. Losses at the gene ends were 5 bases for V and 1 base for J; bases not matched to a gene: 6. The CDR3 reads CASSADRGASYNEQFF. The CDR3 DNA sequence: TGTGCCAGCAGCGCTGACAGGGGGGCGTCCTACAATGAGCAGTTCTTC.

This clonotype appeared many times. CDR3 amino acids: CASRHDKGFISNGEAFF. The CDR3 nucleotides read TGTGCCAGCAGGCACGACAAGGGTTTTATTTCAAATGGTGAAGCTTTCTTT. V and J are TRBV7-2 and TRBJ1-1; D is unclear. The germline gives CDR1 SGHTA, CDR2 FQGNSA. The length of the CDR3 is 17 residues. V was trimmed by 6 bases and J by 7 bases, leaving 27 bases between them.

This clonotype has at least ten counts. The CDR3: CSVGGASGANVLTF. CDR3 nucleotides: TGCAGCGTTGGGGGCGCTTCTGGGGCCAACGTCCTGACTTTC. This chain joins TRBV29-1 and TRBJ2-6; D is possibly TRBD1 (5 bases). This CDR3 has 14 amino acids. The germline V gene encodes CDR1 SQVTM and CDR2 ANQGSEA. Trimming shortened V by 4 bases and J by 1 base, and 8 bases separated the two germline ends. Supplemented by reference TRBV29-1 and TRBJ2-6, the full variable domain reads SAVISQKPSRDICQRGTSLTIQCQVDSQVTMMFWYRQQPGQSLTLIATANQGSEATYESGFVIDKFPISRPNLTFSTLTVSNMSPEDSSIYLCSVGGASGANVLTFGAGSRLTVL.

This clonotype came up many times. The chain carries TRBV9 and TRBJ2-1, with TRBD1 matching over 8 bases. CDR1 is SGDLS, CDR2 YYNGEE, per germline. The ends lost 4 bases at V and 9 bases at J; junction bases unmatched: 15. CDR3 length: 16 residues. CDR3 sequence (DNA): TGTGCCAGCAGCTACCGGACAGGGACCGACCGACCTGAGCAGTTCTTC. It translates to CASSYRTGTDRPEQFF.

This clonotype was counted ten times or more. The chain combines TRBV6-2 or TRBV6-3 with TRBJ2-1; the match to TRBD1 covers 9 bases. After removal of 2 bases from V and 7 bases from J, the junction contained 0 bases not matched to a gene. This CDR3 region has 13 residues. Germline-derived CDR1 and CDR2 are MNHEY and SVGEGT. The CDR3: CASSYGTGNEQFF. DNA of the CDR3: TGTGCCAGCAGTTACGGGACAGGGAATGAGCAGTTCTTC.

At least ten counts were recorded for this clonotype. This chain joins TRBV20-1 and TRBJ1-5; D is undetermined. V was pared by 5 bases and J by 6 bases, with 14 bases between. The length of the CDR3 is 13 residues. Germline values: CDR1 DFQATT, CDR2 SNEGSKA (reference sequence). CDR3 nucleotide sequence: TGCAGTGCTTCCCCTCCGGGCCTTCAGCCCCAGCATTTT. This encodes CSASPPGLQPQHF.

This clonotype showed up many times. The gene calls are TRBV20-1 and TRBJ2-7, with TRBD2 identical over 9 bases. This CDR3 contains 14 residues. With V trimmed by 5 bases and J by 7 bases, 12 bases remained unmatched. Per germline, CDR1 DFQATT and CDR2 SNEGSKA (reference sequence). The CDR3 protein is CSAGVRGRAGEQYF. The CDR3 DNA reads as TGCAGTGCTGGGGTACGCGGGAGGGCCGGGGAGCAGTACTTC.

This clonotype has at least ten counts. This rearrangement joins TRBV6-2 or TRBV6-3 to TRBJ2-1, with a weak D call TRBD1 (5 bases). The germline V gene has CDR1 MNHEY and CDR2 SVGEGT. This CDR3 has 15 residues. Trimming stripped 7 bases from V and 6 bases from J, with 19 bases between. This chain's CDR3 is CASTPVPGIGNEQFF. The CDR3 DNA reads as TGTGCCAGCACCCCAGTGCCAGGGATAGGCAATGAGCAGTTCTTC.

The CDR3 coding sequence is TGTGCCAGCAGCTTAGCGCCAGGTCAGGGCTCCTACGAGCAGTACTTC. As protein: CASSLAPGQGSYEQYF. The chain uses TRBV7-9 and TRBJ2-7; tentative D call: TRBD1 (5 bases). The CDR3 runs to 16 residues. Trimming took 0 bases from V and 0 from J, leaving 12 bases between them. Germline V lookup: CDR1 SEHNR, CDR2 FQNEAQ (reference sequence).